Listed below are T cell receptor beta chains from one sample, sequenced in a study of T cells in narcolepsy. Measured with immunoSEQ multiplex PCR; TCRdb has only the in-frame clones, and not every one. The sample lists some 35,000 clones, approximately 77% occurring once. The specimen was memory (CD45RA-) CD4+ T cells from blood. These receptors originate from a human donor in good health. Both conserved end residues are trimmed from each CDR3. A D gene is named only where the DNA matches it firmly.

TRBJ2-2 | TRBD2 | TRBV7-2 | ASSLNGGAIQTGELF
TRBJ1-1 | NA | TRBV28 | ASIGGDTEAF
TRBJ1-1 | NA | TRBV10-3 | AIQTVENTEAF
TRBJ2-5 | TRBD2 | TRBV9 | ASSPPQGSTSGGFQETQY
TRBJ2-7 | TRBD2 | TRBV30 | AWSGTSEYYEQY
TRBJ1-1 | NA | TRBV11-2 | ASSLIQDTEAF
TRBJ1-2 | NA | TRBV11-3 | ASSLTGPNYGYT
TRBJ1-1 | TRBD1 | TRBV11-1 | ASSLRTGLGSTEAF
TRBJ2-5 | NA | TRBV7-2 | ASSLAGSYETQY
TRBJ1-1 | NA | TRBV6-6 | ASTNYGDRTEAF
TRBJ2-7 | NA | TRBV4-2 | ASSPPGAIYEQY
TRBJ1-1 | TRBD1 | TRBV29-1 | SGGTGGTEAF
TRBJ2-5 | NA | TRBV19 | ASSPRAHQGTTQH
TRBJ1-1 | NA | TRBV7-9 | ASSLDPGLRLNTEAF
TRBJ2-2 | NA | TRBV14 | ASSQGSAVNTGELF
TRBJ2-7 | NA | TRBV29-1 | SVEANSYEQY
TRBJ2-1 | TRBD1 | TRBV7-9 | ASSLGGGQGDEQF
TRBJ1-2 | NA | TRBV5-4 | ASRHTRDWPNYGYT
TRBJ1-1 | TRBD1 | TRBV2 | ASNLGQGAF